Listed below are T cell receptor beta chains from one sample, sequenced in a study of T cells in Graves' hyperthyroidism and ophthalmopathy. TCRdb analysed the multiplex PCR reads with MiXCR anew, one entry per CDR3 protein. In the table there are 360,000 or so distinct CDR3 sequences, under 20% of which are singletons. Source material: blood. These receptors were collected from a woman aged 18 to 35 with Graves' hyperthyroidism. Both conserved end residues are part of each CDR3. D genes are given only for firm matches. A row's size may be missing; if present it is once, few, many or a size class.

j_gene: TRBJ2-2; abundance: many; v_gene: TRBV24-1; d_gene: TRBD1; CDR3nt: TGTGCCACCAGTGGTTACAGGGGACACACCGGGGAGCTGTTTTTT; CDR3aa: CATSGYRGHTGELFF
j_gene: TRBJ2-2; abundance: many; v_gene: TRBV11-2; d_gene: TRBD2; CDR3nt: TGTGCCAGCAGCTCCTCCTCGGGGGGCGGGGAGCTGTTTTTT; CDR3aa: CASSSSSGGGELFF
j_gene: TRBJ1-2; abundance: many; v_gene: TRBV6-1; d_gene: NA; CDR3nt: TGTGCTGCAGCCCAGGGACATGGCTACACCTTC; CDR3aa: CAAAQGHGYTF
j_gene: TRBJ1-1; abundance: many; v_gene: TRBV6-5; d_gene: NA; CDR3nt: TGTGCCAGCAGTAGTGGGGACATCGTCATGAACACTGAAGCTTTCTTT; CDR3aa: CASSSGDIVMNTEAFF
j_gene: TRBJ1-2; abundance: many; v_gene: TRBV4-1; d_gene: NA; CDR3nt: TGCGCCAGCAGCCAAGAGATCGAGGGAAGGGGCTACACCTTC; CDR3aa: CASSQEIEGRGYTF
j_gene: TRBJ2-7; abundance: NA; v_gene: TRBV4-1; d_gene: NA; CDR3nt: TGCGCCAGCAGCATGCAGGTGGCCTACGAGCAGTACTTC; CDR3aa: CASSMQVAYEQYF
j_gene: TRBJ1-1; abundance: many; v_gene: TRBV24-1; d_gene: NA; CDR3nt: TGTGCCACCAGTGACAACATGAACACTGAAGCTTTCTTT; CDR3aa: CATSDNMNTEAFF
j_gene: TRBJ2-7; abundance: NA; v_gene: TRBV28; d_gene: NA; CDR3nt: TGTGCCAGCAGTTTATTGGACGAAGTCTACGAGCAGTACTTC; CDR3aa: CASSLLDEVYEQYF
j_gene: TRBJ1-1; abundance: few; v_gene: TRBV3-1; d_gene: NA; CDR3nt: TGTGCCAGCAGCCTTCTGGACGGCATTGAAGCTTTCTTT; CDR3aa: CASSLLDGIEAFF
j_gene: TRBJ1-2; abundance: many; v_gene: TRBV6-1; d_gene: NA; CDR3nt: TGTGCCAGCGGGGACCGGGACGGCAACTATGGCTACACCTTC; CDR3aa: CASGDRDGNYGYTF
j_gene: TRBJ2-5; abundance: many; v_gene: TRBV29-1; d_gene: NA; CDR3nt: TGCAGCGTTGGGGCGGGGTTGACTCGGAGGAAAGAGACCCAGTACTTC; CDR3aa: CSVGAGLTRRKETQYF
j_gene: TRBJ1-1; abundance: many; v_gene: TRBV5-5; d_gene: NA; CDR3nt: TGTGCCAGCAGCCTAAGCCGGACGTCCCCCCCTGAAGCTTTCTTT; CDR3aa: CASSLSRTSPPEAFF
j_gene: TRBJ2-7; abundance: NA; v_gene: TRBV14; d_gene: NA; CDR3nt: TGTGCCAGCAGCCAAGTAGGGGGTAGTAAGGACGAGCAGTACTTC; CDR3aa: CASSQVGGSKDEQYF
j_gene: TRBJ2-5; abundance: NA; v_gene: TRBV6-1; d_gene: NA; CDR3nt: TGTGCCAGCAGTGACCGGGCCGCGGAGGAGACGGAGTACTTC; CDR3aa: CASSDRAAEETEYF
j_gene: TRBJ1-5; abundance: NA; v_gene: TRBV9; d_gene: NA; CDR3nt: TGTGCCAGCAGCGTTGGGGGAGGAAATCAGCCCCAGCATTTT; CDR3aa: CASSVGGGNQPQHF
j_gene: TRBJ1-5; abundance: NA; v_gene: TRBV15; d_gene: NA; CDR3nt: TGTGCCACCAGCAGAGATCGGGGGACCTTCAATCAGCCCCAGCATTTT; CDR3aa: CATSRDRGTFNQPQHF
j_gene: TRBJ2-7; abundance: many; v_gene: TRBV7-3; d_gene: NA; CDR3nt: TGTGCCAGCAGCAAACATACTCCTGGCTACGAGCAGTACTTC; CDR3aa: CASSKHTPGYEQYF
j_gene: TRBJ2-7; abundance: many; v_gene: TRBV7-3; d_gene: NA; CDR3nt: TGTGCCAGCAGCTTAAGAGCTGGACAGCCTGGAGAGCAGTACTTC; CDR3aa: CASSLRAGQPGEQYF
j_gene: TRBJ1-1; abundance: many; v_gene: TRBV9; d_gene: NA; CDR3nt: TGTGCCAGCAGCCCCCGGGGAGGGGAGGGGACTGAAGCTTTCTTT; CDR3aa: CASSPRGGEGTEAFF
j_gene: TRBJ2-5; abundance: many; v_gene: TRBV4-1; d_gene: NA; CDR3nt: TGCGCCAGCAGCCAGCCCGGGACGGCGACATGGGAGACCCAGTACTTC; CDR3aa: CASSQPGTATWETQYF
j_gene: TRBJ1-1; abundance: many; v_gene: TRBV6-1; d_gene: NA; CDR3nt: TGTGCCAGCAGTGAAAGTACAGAAACTGAAGCTTTCTTT; CDR3aa: CASSESTETEAFF
j_gene: TRBJ1-2; abundance: many; v_gene: TRBV2; d_gene: NA; CDR3nt: TGTGCCAGCAGTGAATTGGCGGACTATGGCTACACCTTC; CDR3aa: CASSELADYGYTF
j_gene: TRBJ1-3; abundance: many; v_gene: TRBV11-2; d_gene: NA; CDR3nt: TGTGCCAGCAGCTTTTACCCTAAGGGCGCCTCTGGAAACACCATATATTTT; CDR3aa: CASSFYPKGASGNTIYF
j_gene: TRBJ1-5; abundance: many; v_gene: TRBV20-1; d_gene: NA; CDR3nt: TGCAGTGCTACGAGCGGGGGAGACCAGCCCCAGCATTTT; CDR3aa: CSATSGGDQPQHF
j_gene: TRBJ1-3; abundance: few; v_gene: TRBV4-1; d_gene: NA; CDR3nt: TGCGCCAGCAGCCAAGGCAGGGCCCGAGGCTCTGGAAACACCATATATTTT; CDR3aa: CASSQGRARGSGNTIYF
j_gene: TRBJ1-2; abundance: few; v_gene: TRBV9; d_gene: NA; CDR3nt: TGTGCCAGCAGCGTAGAAGGGAGTGGCTACACCTTC; CDR3aa: CASSVEGSGYTF
j_gene: TRBJ2-7; abundance: many; v_gene: TRBV6-4; d_gene: TRBD1; CDR3nt: TGTGCCAGCAGTGACCGGGACAGGGGGCGACTTAAAACCTACGAGCAGTACTTC; CDR3aa: CASSDRDRGRLKTYEQYF
j_gene: TRBJ1-1; abundance: many; v_gene: TRBV27; d_gene: TRBD1; CDR3nt: TGTGTAGGAAAATCGACAGGGAGGAACACTGAAGCTTTCTTT; CDR3aa: CVGKSTGRNTEAFF
j_gene: TRBJ2-4; abundance: NA; v_gene: TRBV30; d_gene: NA; CDR3nt: TGTGCCTGGAGTGTACTAGTTGAGGGGGGGCTCGGAAACATTCAGTACTTC; CDR3aa: CAWSVLVEGGLGNIQYF
j_gene: TRBJ2-5; abundance: many; v_gene: TRBV12-3/TRBV12-4; d_gene: TRBD2; CDR3nt: TGTGCCAGCAGTTTGGAGGCTAGCGGGGGGAAAGAGACCCAGTACTTC; CDR3aa: CASSLEASGGKETQYF
j_gene: TRBJ1-1; abundance: many; v_gene: TRBV12-3/TRBV12-4; d_gene: NA; CDR3nt: TGTGCCAGCAGCCCCCAGGGTCTTGAAGCTTTCTTT; CDR3aa: CASSPQGLEAFF
j_gene: TRBJ2-7; abundance: NA; v_gene: TRBV6-1; d_gene: NA; CDR3nt: TGTGCCAGCAGTGTCGTCCGTCTCTACGAGCAGTACTTC; CDR3aa: CASSVVRLYEQYF
j_gene: TRBJ1-1; abundance: many; v_gene: TRBV3-1; d_gene: TRBD1; CDR3nt: TGTGCCAGCAGCCAAGGGGACAGGGGAAACACTGAAGCTTTCTTT; CDR3aa: CASSQGDRGNTEAFF
j_gene: TRBJ1-3; abundance: many; v_gene: TRBV5-1; d_gene: NA; CDR3nt: TGCGCCAGCAGCTTGGACATTAACTCTGGAAACACCATATATTTT; CDR3aa: CASSLDINSGNTIYF
j_gene: TRBJ1-2; abundance: many; v_gene: TRBV7-8; d_gene: TRBD1; CDR3nt: TGTGCCAGCAGCCAACAGGGGGTAGTCCTATCCGGCTACACCTTC; CDR3aa: CASSQQGVVLSGYTF
j_gene: TRBJ2-5; abundance: many; v_gene: TRBV24-1; d_gene: NA; CDR3nt: TGTGCCACCAGTGGGGGGCCCGAAGAGACCCAGTACTTC; CDR3aa: CATSGGPEETQYF
j_gene: TRBJ1-5; abundance: many; v_gene: TRBV27; d_gene: NA; CDR3nt: TGTGCCAGCAGTTCTGGGGGACTCTTTCGTGGCAATCAGCCCCAGCATTTT; CDR3aa: CASSSGGLFRGNQPQHF
j_gene: TRBJ2-5; abundance: many; v_gene: TRBV24-1; d_gene: NA; CDR3nt: TGTGCCACCAGTGACATTCGAGGAACAGAGACCCAGTACTTC; CDR3aa: CATSDIRGTETQYF
j_gene: TRBJ1-5; abundance: NA; v_gene: TRBV18; d_gene: NA; CDR3nt: TGTGCCAGCTCACCAACGACAGGCCAAAGGGCCCAGCATTTT; CDR3aa: CASSPTTGQRAQHF
j_gene: TRBJ1-1; abundance: NA; v_gene: TRBV10-1; d_gene: TRBD1; CDR3nt: TGCGCCAAGTCGACAGGGGAAACTGAAGCTTTCTTT; CDR3aa: CAKSTGETEAFF
j_gene: TRBJ2-4; abundance: many; v_gene: TRBV6-1; d_gene: NA; CDR3nt: TGTGCCAGCAGTGGCAAATTCACGGGCATTAAGTACTTC; CDR3aa: CASSGKFTGIKYF
j_gene: TRBJ2-3; abundance: many; v_gene: TRBV2; d_gene: NA; CDR3nt: TGTGCCAGCACCCGGGGCAGGGGCACAGATACGCAGTATTTT; CDR3aa: CASTRGRGTDTQYF
j_gene: TRBJ1-3; abundance: few; v_gene: TRBV4-3; d_gene: TRBD1; CDR3nt: TGCGCCAGCAGCCAACCTCCGTTTGGGACAGGGGGCGAATCGCTATGGAACACCATATATTTT; CDR3aa: CASSQPPFGTGGESLWNTIYF
j_gene: TRBJ1-2; abundance: many; v_gene: TRBV12-3/TRBV12-4; d_gene: NA; CDR3nt: TGTGCCAGCAGTTCCCCCGCCGGGCAACTCTATGGCTACACCTTC; CDR3aa: CASSSPAGQLYGYTF
j_gene: TRBJ2-7; abundance: many; v_gene: TRBV7-8; d_gene: NA; CDR3nt: TGTGCCAGCAGCTCCGGGATTGCCTACGAGCAGTACTTC; CDR3aa: CASSSGIAYEQYF
j_gene: TRBJ1-1; abundance: many; v_gene: TRBV20-1; d_gene: NA; CDR3nt: TGCAGTGCGGGGGACGGGGGTCGGGGGCCTGAAGCTTTCTTT; CDR3aa: CSAGDGGRGPEAFF
j_gene: TRBJ1-1; abundance: many; v_gene: TRBV4-1; d_gene: NA; CDR3nt: TGCGCCAGCAGCCCTCAGGGTTACACTGAAGCTTTCTTT; CDR3aa: CASSPQGYTEAFF
j_gene: TRBJ1-5; abundance: many; v_gene: TRBV18; d_gene: NA; CDR3nt: TGTGCCAGCTCACCAAGGGAGAAGTACAATCAGCCCCAGCATTTT; CDR3aa: CASSPREKYNQPQHF
j_gene: TRBJ1-2; abundance: NA; v_gene: TRBV10-1; d_gene: NA; CDR3nt: TGCGCCAGCAGTGAGTCGGGGGCCTATGGCTACACCTTC; CDR3aa: CASSESGAYGYTF
j_gene: TRBJ2-7; abundance: many; v_gene: TRBV7-9; d_gene: NA; CDR3nt: TGTGCCAGCAGCTTAGGTAACTATAACTTCCACGAGCAGTACTTC; CDR3aa: CASSLGNYNFHEQYF
j_gene: TRBJ2-7; abundance: NA; v_gene: TRBV10-3; d_gene: NA; CDR3nt: TGTGCCATCAGTGACACCTCTTCTTCCTACGAGCAGTACTTC; CDR3aa: CAISDTSSSYEQYF
j_gene: TRBJ2-7; abundance: many; v_gene: TRBV28; d_gene: NA; CDR3nt: TGTGCCAGCAGCCTCCTGACAGGCTCCTACGAGCAGTACTTC; CDR3aa: CASSLLTGSYEQYF